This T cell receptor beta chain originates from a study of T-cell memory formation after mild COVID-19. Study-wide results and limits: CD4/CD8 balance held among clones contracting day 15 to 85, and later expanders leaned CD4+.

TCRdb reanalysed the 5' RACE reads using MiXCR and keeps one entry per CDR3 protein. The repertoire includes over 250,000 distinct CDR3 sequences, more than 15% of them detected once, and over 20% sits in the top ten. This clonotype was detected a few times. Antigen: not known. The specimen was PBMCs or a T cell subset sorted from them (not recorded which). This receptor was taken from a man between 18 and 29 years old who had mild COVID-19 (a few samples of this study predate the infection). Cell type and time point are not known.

The CDR3 bases are TGTGCCATCAGTGAGTCGGCCGGGGGTGGGGAGCAGTACTTC. Translated, it gives CAISESAGGGEQYF. The rearrangement uses TRBV10-3 and TRBJ2-7; D may be TRBD2 (6 bases). The length of the CDR3 is 14 residues. V was trimmed by 0 bases and J by 7 bases, leaving 13 bases between them. Germline V gene lookup returns CDR1 ENHRY and CDR2 SYGVKD.